These 2 T cell receptor beta chains originate from one sample sequenced in a study of T cell responses to AZD1222 COVID-19 vaccine. The protocol was immunoSEQ multiplex PCR, while the TCRdb copy is restricted to in-frame clones and leaves out a portion. The sample lists approximately 190,000 clones; roughly 90% were seen once. Here the sequenced sample was peripheral blood, taken on day 0 of AZD1222 vaccination. The receptors were gathered from an adult in good health.

The chain recombines TRBV5-1 with TRBJ2-2, with 8 bases aligning to TRBD1. This CDR3 has 15 amino acids. The J segment lost 6 bases and the V segment lost 0 bases, leaving 4 bases of the junction unmatched. Germline CDR1 SGHRS, CDR2 YFSETQ. CDR3 region: CASSLGTGSPGELFF. The DNA of the CDR3 is TGCGCCAGCAGCTTGGGGACAGGGAGTCCCGGGGAGCTGTTTTTT. The whole variable domain, filled in from reference TRBV5-1 and TRBJ2-2, reads KAGVTQTPRYLIKTRGQQVTLSCSPISGHRSVSWYQQTPGQGLQFLFEYFSETQRNKGNFPGRFSGRQFSNSRSEMNVSTLELGDSALYLCASSLGTGSPGELFFGEGSRLTVL.

This chain links TRBV7-2 with TRBJ1-3; D is unresolved. This CDR3 contains 16 residues. Deletions cut 6 bases from V and 0 bases from J, with 15 bases between. Germline V gene sequence: CDR1 SGHTA, CDR2 FQGNSA. The CDR3 region is CASSPSPFRSGNTIYF. For the CDR3, the DNA is TGTGCCAGCAGTCCAAGCCCATTTCGCTCTGGAAACACCATATATTTT.